This T cell receptor (beta chain) is from a study of blood T cells in healthy people across ages. Next came a second PCR, run for about 7 to 12 cycles, which used a sample-barcoded 5' primer along with a J-beta primer mix. All samples gave at least 2.5 million CDR3-containing paired-end reads. Via MiXCR, TCRdb re-called the 5' RACE reads, giving one row per CDR3 protein. This sample carries almost 300,000 distinct CDR3 sequences, roughly 27% of them seen once, and the ten largest clones take roughly 30%. The CDR3 runs 15 residues. In germline, CDR1 is SGHRS, CDR2 YFSETQ. V lost 2 bases and J lost 0, with 9 bases in between. Collection of 8.5 to 10 milliliters of peripheral blood was performed for each donor. Findings and limits, study-wide: Changes seen in expanded clonotypes were possibly confounded by donor CMV status left unknown.

Of note for this clonotype: The antigen remains undetermined.

The clonotype comes from a woman aged 70 to 79 in good health. The material sequenced was blood. The chain uses TRBV5-1 and TRBJ1-3; no firm D call. The CDR3 nucleotides read TGCGCCAGCAGCTTAGACCCTATCTCTGGAAACACCATATATTTT. Translating it yields CASSLDPISGNTIYF. Supplemented by reference TRBV5-1 and TRBJ1-3, the full variable domain reads KAGVTQTPRYLIKTRGQQVTLSCSPISGHRSVSWYQQTPGQGLQFLFEYFSETQRNKGNFPGRFSGRQFSNSRSEMNVSTLELGDSALYLCASSLDPISGNTIYFGEGSWLTVV.